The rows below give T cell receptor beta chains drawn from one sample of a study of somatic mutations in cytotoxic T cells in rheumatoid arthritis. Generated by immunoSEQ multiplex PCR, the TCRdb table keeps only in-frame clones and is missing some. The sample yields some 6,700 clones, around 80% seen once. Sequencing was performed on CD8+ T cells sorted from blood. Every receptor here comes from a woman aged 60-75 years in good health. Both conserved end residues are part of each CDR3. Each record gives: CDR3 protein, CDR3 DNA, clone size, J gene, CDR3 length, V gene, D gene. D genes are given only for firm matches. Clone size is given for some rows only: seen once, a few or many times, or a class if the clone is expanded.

CASSPQGSGNTIYF,TGTGCCAGCAGTCCGCAGGGTTCTGGAAACACCATATATTTT,few,TRBJ1-3,14,TRBV6-6,-
CASSLAGGAGKETQYF,TGTGCCAGCAGCTTAGCCGGCGGGGCAGGGAAAGAGACCCAGTACTTC,-,TRBJ2-5,16,TRBV11-3,-
CASSLAGTGLVYEQYF,TGTGCCAGCAGCTTAGCCGGGACAGGGCTTGTTTACGAGCAGTACTTC,once,TRBJ2-7,16,TRBV11-3,TRBD1
CASSQDNQGMDEKLFF,TGCGCCAGCAGCCAAGACAACCAGGGGATGGATGAAAAACTGTTTTTT,-,TRBJ1-4,16,TRBV7-9,-
CASSLARNNEKLFF,TGTGCCAGCAGCTTAGCGAGAAATAATGAAAAACTGTTTTTT,-,TRBJ1-4,14,TRBV7-9,-
CASSPGIAETDTQYF,TGCGCCAGCAGCCCGGGGATAGCGGAGACAGATACGCAGTATTTT,medium-sized,TRBJ2-3,15,TRBV4-3,-
CASSENRGYEQYF,TGTGCCAGCAGTGAAAACAGGGGATACGAGCAGTACTTC,-,TRBJ2-7,13,TRBV6-1,TRBD1
CASIREPGELFF,TGTGCCAGCATTCGGGAGCCGGGGGAACTGTTTTTT,-,TRBJ1-4,12,TRBV28,-
CASSRDSGWETQYF,TGTGCCAGCAGCCGGGACAGTGGCTGGGAGACCCAGTACTTC,few,TRBJ2-5,14,TRBV5-4,TRBD1
CASRPQGHYGYTF,TGTGCCAGCAGACCACAGGGGCACTATGGCTACACCTTC,few,TRBJ1-2,13,TRBV6-5,TRBD1
CASSKRGLAVGSTDTQYF,TGTGCCAGCAGCAAACGGGGTTTAGCGGTTGGTAGCACAGATACGCAGTATTTT,-,TRBJ2-3,18,TRBV21-1,-
CASRKGLPGETQYF,TGTGCCAGCAGGAAGGGACTACCCGGAGAGACCCAGTACTTC,-,TRBJ2-5,14,TRBV6-5,TRBD2
CASSLSGGSGETQYF,TGTGCCAGCAGTTTATCGGGGGGTTCAGGGGAGACCCAGTACTTC,-,TRBJ2-5,15,TRBV27,-
CASRPGLWNEQFF,TGCGCCAGCAGACCGGGACTGTGGAATGAGCAGTTCTTC,-,TRBJ2-1,13,TRBV10-2,-
CASSPTPLQGSWTEAFF,TGTGCCAGCAGTCCCACTCCCCTACAGGGGTCCTGGACTGAAGCTTTCTTT,few,TRBJ1-1,17,TRBV27,TRBD1
CASSLYSGSSYNEQFF,TGTGCCAGCAGTTTATATAGCGGGAGCTCCTACAATGAGCAGTTCTTC,-,TRBJ2-1,16,TRBV28,TRBD2
CASSSEYRRDGLFF,TGCGCCAGCAGCTCGGAATACAGGCGGGACGGACTGTTTTTT,-,TRBJ1-4,14,TRBV5-1,-
CASSLDRTGRRPFYEQYF,TGCGCCAGCAGCTTAGATAGGACAGGGCGGCGACCCTTCTACGAGCAGTACTTC,-,TRBJ2-7,18,TRBV5-1,TRBD1
CATSKLAGETQYF,TGTGCCACCAGCAAACTAGCGGGAGAGACCCAGTACTTC,-,TRBJ2-5,13,TRBV15,TRBD2
CASSLTRTGELFF,TGTGCCAGCAGCCTCACTCGCACCGGGGAGCTGTTTTTT,-,TRBJ2-2,13,TRBV7-6,-
CASNREDRGSYEQYF,TGTGCCAGCAACCGAGAGGACAGGGGGTCCTACGAGCAGTACTTC,-,TRBJ2-7,15,TRBV2,TRBD1
CASSKAGREDHEQYF,TGTGCCAGCAGCAAAGCTGGGCGGGAGGACCACGAGCAGTACTTC,-,TRBJ2-7,15,TRBV21-1,-
CASRLLTSSGQPQHF,TGTGCCAGCCGTCTCCTTACGTCCTCCGGTCAGCCCCAGCATTTT,-,TRBJ1-5,15,TRBV27,-
CAVGEVPGAEQYF,TGTGCCGTTGGGGAGGTACCGGGTGCCGAGCAGTACTTC,-,TRBJ2-7,13,TRBV19,-
CASSISGRIRLEQFF,TGTGCCAGCAGCATTAGCGGGAGAATACGTCTTGAGCAGTTCTTC,few,TRBJ2-1,15,TRBV7-8,TRBD2
CASSFGTGGQPQHF,TGTGCCAGCAGCTTTGGGACAGGCGGTCAGCCCCAGCATTTT,-,TRBJ1-5,14,TRBV5-6,TRBD1
CATTSGGAAGATQYF,TGTGCCACCACTAGCGGGGGGGCCGCGGGGGCCACGCAGTATTTT,-,TRBJ2-3,15,TRBV10-3,TRBD2